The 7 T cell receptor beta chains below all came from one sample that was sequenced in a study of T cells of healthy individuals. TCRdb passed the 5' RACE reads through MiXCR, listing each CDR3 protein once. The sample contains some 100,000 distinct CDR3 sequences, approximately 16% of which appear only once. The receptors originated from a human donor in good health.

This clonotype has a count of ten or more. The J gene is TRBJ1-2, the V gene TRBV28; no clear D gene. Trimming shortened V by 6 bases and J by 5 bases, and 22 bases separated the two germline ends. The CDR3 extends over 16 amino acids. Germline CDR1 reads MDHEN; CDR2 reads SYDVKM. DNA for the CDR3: TGTGCCAGCAGCCCCCTCAATGCCAGGCGGGTTTATGGCTACACCTTC. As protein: CASSPLNARRVYGYTF.

The CDR3 DNA sequence: TGTGCCAGCAGTGAACAGGGGAGTGAGGCAGATACGCAGTATTTT. Translation gives CASSEQGSEADTQYF. The rearrangement joins TRBV6-4 to TRBJ2-3; 7 bases are a match to TRBD1. This CDR3 is built from 15 residues. V dropped 3 bases and J dropped 4; count of bases not matched to a gene: 7. Looked up from germline, CDR1 is MRHNA and CDR2 is SNTAGT.

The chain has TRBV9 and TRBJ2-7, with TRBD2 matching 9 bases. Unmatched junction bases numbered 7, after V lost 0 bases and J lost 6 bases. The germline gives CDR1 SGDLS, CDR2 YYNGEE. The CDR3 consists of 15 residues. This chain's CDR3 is CASSVGAGGTFEQYF. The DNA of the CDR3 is TGTGCCAGCAGCGTAGGGGCGGGAGGGACCTTCGAGCAGTACTTC.

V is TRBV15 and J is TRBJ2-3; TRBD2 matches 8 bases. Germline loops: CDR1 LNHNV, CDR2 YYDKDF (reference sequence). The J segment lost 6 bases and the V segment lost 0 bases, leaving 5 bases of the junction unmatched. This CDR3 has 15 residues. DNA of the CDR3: TGTGCCACCAGCAGAGAGAGCGGGGGATGGGATACGCAGTATTTT. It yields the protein CATSRESGGWDTQYF.

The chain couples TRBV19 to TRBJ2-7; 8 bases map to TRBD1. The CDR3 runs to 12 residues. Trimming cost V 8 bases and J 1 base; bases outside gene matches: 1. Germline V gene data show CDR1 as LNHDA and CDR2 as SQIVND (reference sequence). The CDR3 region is CASGQGSYEQYF. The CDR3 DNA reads TGTGCCAGTGGACAGGGTTCCTACGAGCAGTACTTC. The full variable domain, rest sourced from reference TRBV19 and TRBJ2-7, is DGGITQSPKYLFRKEGQNVTLSCEQNLNHDAMYWYRQDPGQGLRLIYYSQIVNDFQKGDIAEGYSVSREKKESFPLTVTSAQKNPTAFYLCASGQGSYEQYFGPGTRLTVT.

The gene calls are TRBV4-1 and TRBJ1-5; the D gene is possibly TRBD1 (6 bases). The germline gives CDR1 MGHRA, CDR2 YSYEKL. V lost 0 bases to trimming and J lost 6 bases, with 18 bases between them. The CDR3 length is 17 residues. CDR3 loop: CASSQEAGHPVGQPQHF. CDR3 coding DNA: TGCGCCAGCAGCCAAGAGGCGGGACACCCGGTGGGTCAGCCCCAGCATTTT.

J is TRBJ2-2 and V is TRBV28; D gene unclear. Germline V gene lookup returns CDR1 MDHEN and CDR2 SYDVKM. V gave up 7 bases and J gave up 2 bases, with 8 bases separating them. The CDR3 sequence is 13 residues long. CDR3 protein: CASNEINTGELFF. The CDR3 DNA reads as TGTGCCAGCAACGAAATAAACACCGGGGAGCTGTTTTTT.